The 14 T cell receptor beta chains below come from one sample, sequenced in a study of blood T cell repertoires in COVID-19. Profiling relied on immunoSEQ multiplex PCR, and the TCRdb table lists in-frame clones only, not all of them. The table lists 250,000 or so clones, about nine tenths of them singletons, with roughly 0.95% in the top ten. Sample: PBMCs or T cells enriched from blood (not recorded which). These receptors were taken from a man in his fifties or sixties who had been exposed to COVID-19.

This sequence joins TRBV2 and TRBJ1-5; D possibly corresponds to TRBD1 (5 bases). From germline, CDR1 is SNHLY and CDR2 FYNNEI. This CDR3 is 15 amino acids long. The germline V and J ends were trimmed by 2 bases and 3 bases, with 11 bases remaining between them. The CDR3 spells CASSERQGFNQPQHF. The DNA of the CDR3 is TGTGCCAGCAGTGAACGGCAGGGTTTCAATCAGCCCCAGCATTTT.

The V gene is TRBV5-6, the J gene TRBJ2-5, with D tentatively TRBD1 (6 bases). Looked up from germline, CDR1 is SGHDT and CDR2 is YYEEEE. The length of the CDR3 is 13 residues. Trimming removed 2 bases from V and 5 bases from J, with 10 bases in between. CDR3 in DNA: TGTGCCAGCAGCTTCGGGACAATGGAGACCCAGTACTTC. Translation: CASSFGTMETQYF.

V and J are TRBV18 and TRBJ1-1; D may be TRBD1 (6 bases). The V end was cut by 3 bases, the J end by 1 base, with 15 bases between. Germline CDR1 KGHSH, CDR2 LQKENI. CDR3 length: 16 residues. Written as DNA, the CDR3 is TGTGCCAGCTCACCTCCCGGTTCCAGGGGGAACACTGAAGCTTTCTTT. Amino acid sequence: CASSPPGSRGNTEAFF. The whole variable domain, filled in from reference TRBV18 and TRBJ1-1, reads NAGVMQNPRHLVRRRGQEARLRCSPMKGHSHVYWYRQLPEEGLKFMVYLQKENIIDESGMPKERFSAEFPKEGPSILRIQQVVRGDSAAYFCASSPPGSRGNTEAFFGQGTRLTVV.

To note about this clone: Other DNA variants within this sample encode the same CDR3. CDR3 DNA: TGCGCCAGCAGCTTGGGGACAGGGGGCAGCAATCAGCCCCAGCATTTT. Protein: CASSLGTGGSNQPQHF. The genes are TRBV5-1 and TRBJ1-5, with 11 bases matching TRBD1. From germline, CDR1 is SGHRS and CDR2 YFSETQ. V lost 0 bases to trimming and J lost 1 base; unmatched junction nucleotides: 0. The CDR3 covers 16 residues.

This chain connects TRBV5-5 to TRBJ2-3, with 10 bases that match TRBD2. The junction had 13 bases not matched to a gene; V was cut back by 5 bases and J by 4 bases. Germline assignment: CDR1 SGHKS and CDR2 YYEKEE (reference sequence). The CDR3 length is 17 residues. The DNA for the CDR3 is TGTGCCAGCAGGATTTGGTTAGCGGGAGGAGGAGCAGATACGCAGTATTTT. It codes for CASRIWLAGGGADTQYF.

V usage is TRBV28 and J usage is TRBJ2-7; no firm D call. The V and J ends lost 8 bases and 1 base respectively, with 9 bases between them. Germline V gene lookup returns CDR1 MDHEN and CDR2 SYDVKM. The CDR3 contains 12 residues. The CDR3 loop is CASSYVSYEQYF. Written as DNA, the CDR3 is TGTGCCAGCTCCTACGTATCCTACGAGCAGTACTTC.

The rearrangement uses TRBV28 and TRBJ1-6; 7 bases are a match to TRBD1. CDR1 MDHEN and CDR2 SYDVKM come from the germline V gene. This CDR3 has 19 residues. Trimming at V came to 4 bases and at J to 2 bases, leaving 14 bases not matched to a gene. CDR3 nucleotides: TGTGCCAGCAGTTCCCCCGGGACAGCGGCTTCCGCCTATAATTCACCCCTCCACTTT. This sequence encodes CASSSPGTAASAYNSPLHF.

The chain is built from TRBV3-1 (or the pseudogene TRBV3-2) and TRBJ1-1, with D possibly matching TRBD1 (5 bases). This CDR3 is built from 19 residues. The V end lost 1 base, the J end lost 1 base, and 22 bases lay between the germline ends. Germline V gene sequence: CDR1 LGHDT, CDR2 YNNKEL (reference sequence). CDR3 region: CASSQAFLGIGDRNTEAFF. Here the CDR3 DNA reads TGTGCCAGCAGCCAAGCCTTTTTGGGGATAGGGGATCGGAACACTGAAGCTTTCTTT.

This sequence joins TRBV30 and TRBJ2-2, with D possibly being TRBD1 (5 bases). Trimming removed 0 bases at V and 1 base at J, with 6 bases between. The CDR3 is 14 residues long. Germline V lookup: CDR1 GTSNPN, CDR2 SVGIG (reference sequence). The CDR3 loop is CAWSVQVNTGELFF. DNA of the CDR3: TGTGCCTGGAGTGTACAGGTGAACACCGGGGAGCTGTTTTTT.

The V call is TRBV6-1, the J call TRBJ1-2, with a weak D call TRBD1 (6 bases). Trimming took 2 bases from V and 5 from J, leaving 15 bases between them. Germline CDR1 reads MNHNS; CDR2 reads SASEGT. The CDR3 totals 15 residues. As DNA, the CDR3 is TGTGCCAGCAGTGAATTAAGGACAGTACTTTATGGCTACACCTTC. It yields the protein CASSELRTVLYGYTF.

The V call is TRBV5-6, the J call TRBJ1-4, with D perhaps matching TRBD1 (5 bases). The germline V gene has CDR1 SGHDT and CDR2 YYEEEE. The CDR3 loop spans 19 amino acids. Trimming stripped 0 bases from V and 0 bases from J, with 18 bases between. The CDR3 is CASSLAIRGRFATNEKLFF. As DNA, the CDR3 is TGTGCCAGCAGCTTGGCCATCCGGGGGAGGTTTGCAACTAATGAAAAACTGTTTTTT.

The chain recombines TRBV7-3 with TRBJ2-1; the match to TRBD2 covers 7 bases. V shed 2 bases and J 0 bases; nucleotides not matched to a gene: 1. The CDR3 extends over 15 amino acids. Germline CDR1 and CDR2: SGHTA and FQGTGA. CDR3 region: CASSLGRASYNEQFF. In DNA form, the CDR3 reads TGTGCCAGCAGCTTAGGGAGGGCCTCCTACAATGAGCAGTTCTTC.

V is TRBV9 and J is TRBJ2-1; 9 nucleotides align to TRBD2. CDR1 is SGDLS and CDR2 is YYNGEE in the germline V gene. This CDR3 has 15 amino acids. V lost 3 bases, J lost 4 bases, and 5 bases stayed unmatched. The CDR3 DNA is TGTGCCAGCAGCGGGGGACTAGCAGAATACAATGAGCAGTTCTTC. As protein: CASSGGLAEYNEQFF. Variable domain in full (rest from reference TRBV9 and TRBJ2-1): DSGVTQTPKHLITATGQRVTLRCSPRSGDLSVYWYQQSLDQGLQFLIQYYNGEERAKGNILERFSAQQFPDLHSELNLSSLELGDSALYFCASSGGLAEYNEQFFGPGTRLTVL.

A few counts support this clone. CDR3: CASGTPGNTIYF. CDR3 bases: TGCGCCAGCGGGACTCCTGGAAACACCATATATTTT. The genes are TRBV10-1 and TRBJ1-3, with TRBD1 as a possible D gene (5 bases). Germline-derived CDR1 and CDR2 are WNHNN and SYGVQD (reference sequence). V lost 8 bases and J 2 bases, leaving 7 bases between the germline ends. The CDR3 extends over 12 amino acids.